These 24 T cell receptor beta chains share one sample of origin, sequenced in a study of blood T cell repertoires in COVID-19. Produced via immunoSEQ multiplex PCR; TCRdb's table is partial and in-frame only. The sample carries about 90,000 clones, around 90% recorded once. Sequenced sample: peripheral blood. The receptors come from a human donor with active COVID-19. The donor label of this sample is uncertain.

This clone was counted between two and nine times. This chain joins TRBV3-1 (or the pseudogene TRBV3-2) and TRBJ1-6; unclear D gene. V was cut by 9 bases and J by 8 bases, with 14 bases left in between. Germline CDR1 LGHDT, CDR2 YNNKEL (reference sequence). The CDR3 loop spans 13 amino acids. CDR3 sequence: CASGLDFYSPLHF. Here the CDR3 DNA reads TGTGCCAGTGGGTTGGACTTCTATTCACCCCTCCACTTT.

The chain has TRBV7-9 and TRBJ1-1; D perhaps matches TRBD1 (5 bases). The CDR3 contains 12 residues. Germline V gene lookup returns CDR1 SEHNR and CDR2 FQNEAQ (reference sequence). With 5 bases removed from V and 7 bases from J, the gap between germline ends came to 11 bases. The CDR3 region has the DNA TGTGCCAGCAGCCCCCTGCAGGGTGAAGCTTTCTTT. Its translation is CASSPLQGEAFF.

The genes are TRBV7-3 and TRBJ2-5, with 9 bases matching TRBD1. With 4 bases clipped from V and 5 bases from J, the junction kept 8 bases outside the gene matches. Per the germline V gene, CDR1 is SGHTA and CDR2 is FQGTGA. The CDR3 is 15 amino acids. DNA for the CDR3: TGTGCCAGCAGCTCCGGGACAGGGAGGCATGAGACCCAGTACTTC. Translation gives CASSSGTGRHETQYF.

The rearrangement links TRBV12-5 to TRBJ1-5; the match to TRBD1 covers 9 bases. The trim removed 5 bases at V and 2 bases at J, leaving 10 bases unmatched. This CDR3 region has 17 residues. Germline V gives CDR1 LGHNT, CDR2 FRNRAP. The chain's CDR3 is CASGIPGQGWGNQPQHF. CDR3 nucleotide sequence: TGTGCTAGTGGTATCCCGGGACAGGGTTGGGGCAATCAGCCCCAGCATTTT.

The chain is built from TRBV6-5 and TRBJ2-7; maybe TRBD1 (6 bases). Trimming removed 5 bases from V and 1 base from J, with 9 bases in between. Germline V gives CDR1 MNHEY, CDR2 SVGAGI. The CDR3 consists of 13 residues. The CDR3 nucleotides are TGTGCCAGCAGTCGGACAGAGTCCTACGAGCAGTACTTC. Its protein is CASSRTESYEQYF.

In its sample, this clone was seen once. The rearrangement links TRBV5-1 to TRBJ1-1; 7 nucleotides line up with TRBD1. V shed 0 bases and J 3 bases; nucleotides not matched to a gene: 11. Looked up from germline, CDR1 is SGHRS and CDR2 is YFSETQ. This CDR3 region has 17 residues. This chain's CDR3 is CASSLGNRGRADTEAFF. CDR3 in DNA: TGCGCCAGCAGCTTGGGAAATAGGGGGCGGGCGGACACTGAAGCTTTCTTT. Full variable domain (missing parts from reference TRBV5-1 and TRBJ1-1): KAGVTQTPRYLIKTRGQQVTLSCSPISGHRSVSWYQQTPGQGLQFLFEYFSETQRNKGNFPGRFSGRQFSNSRSEMNVSTLELGDSALYLCASSLGNRGRADTEAFFGQGTRLTVV.

The CDR3 sequence is CASSEETGSMGYTF. In DNA, the CDR3 is TGTGCCAGCAGTGAGGAGACGGGGTCTATGGGCTACACCTTC. The chain carries TRBV2 and TRBJ1-2, with D unclear. Germline lookup yields CDR1 SNHLY and CDR2 FYNNEI. Trimming stripped 3 bases from V and 8 bases from J, with 16 bases between. The CDR3 extends over 14 amino acids. The full variable domain, rest sourced from reference TRBV2 and TRBJ1-2, is EPEVTQTPSHQVTQMGQEVILRCVPISNHLYFYWYRQILGQKVEFLVSFYNNEISEKSEIFDDQFSVERPDGSNFTLKIRSTKLEDSAMYFCASSEETGSMGYTFGSGTRLTVV.

This chain links TRBV19 with TRBJ2-2, with unresolved D. Trimming left V 4 bases short and J 1 base short, with 7 bases between. This CDR3 contains 14 residues. Germline V CDR1 and CDR2: LNHDA, SQIVND (reference sequence). The CDR3 loop reads CASSRRQNTGELFF. The CDR3 nucleotides are TGTGCCAGTAGTAGAAGACAGAACACCGGGGAGCTGTTTTTT.

The chain links TRBV9 to TRBJ1-2; TRBD1 aligns across 9 bases. Trimming at V came to 0 bases and at J to 2 bases, leaving 8 bases not matched to a gene. This CDR3 spans 17 amino acids. CDR1 is SGDLS and CDR2 is YYNGEE in the germline V gene. In nucleotides, the CDR3 is TGTGCCAGCAGCGTAGACCTGGGGGACAGGGTAAACTATGGCTACACCTTC. Translation gives CASSVDLGDRVNYGYTF.

The rearrangement joins TRBV9 to TRBJ2-7; no reliable D call. This CDR3 region has 14 residues. V was cut by 2 bases and J by 2 bases, with 11 bases left in between. Germline assignment: CDR1 SGDLS and CDR2 YYNGEE. CDR3 loop: CASSVTLGAYEQYF. In DNA form, the CDR3 reads TGTGCCAGCAGCGTCACGCTTGGAGCCTACGAGCAGTACTTC.

The CDR3 spells CATQGGILAKNIQYF. CDR3 DNA: TGTGCCACCCAGGGGGGCATATTAGCCAAAAACATTCAGTACTTC. The chain employs TRBV28 and TRBJ2-4, with a possible D match to TRBD1 (7 bases). The CDR3 length is 15 residues. The V gene's germline CDR1 is MDHEN and CDR2 SYDVKM. V gave up 10 bases and J gave up 0 bases, with 16 bases separating them.

This chain connects TRBV5-4 to TRBJ1-2; TRBD1 might be the D (6 bases). From germline, CDR1 is SGHNT and CDR2 YYREEE (reference sequence). The CDR3 has 16 residues. V was pared by 5 bases and J by 0 bases, with 17 bases between. The CDR3 region is CASSTLGQRSNYGYTF. The CDR3 DNA follows: TGTGCCAGCAGTACACTCGGACAGAGATCTAACTATGGCTACACCTTC.

The genes are TRBV5-5 and TRBJ2-1; perhaps TRBD2 as D (6 bases). The CDR3 is made up of 16 amino acids. Per germline, CDR1 SGHKS and CDR2 YYEKEE (reference sequence). The V end lost 2 bases, the J end lost 5 bases, and 17 bases lay between the germline ends. This CDR3 reads CASSFLLKGLDNEQFF. CDR3 coding DNA: TGTGCCAGCAGCTTTCTCCTGAAGGGACTCGACAATGAGCAGTTCTTC.

The chain uses TRBV7-2 and TRBJ1-2; possible D gene TRBD1, 6 bases. Germline lookup yields CDR1 SGHTA and CDR2 FQGNSA. V gave up 2 bases and J gave up 6 bases, with 16 bases separating them. The CDR3 consists of 15 residues. DNA for the CDR3: TGTGCCAGCAGCTTATCCGCCGGGACACATAATGGCTACACCTTC. Translating it yields CASSLSAGTHNGYTF.

The V and J genes are TRBV4-3 and TRBJ2-3, with TRBD2 matching over 7 bases. The length of the CDR3 is 20 residues. Germline V gene sequence: CDR1 LGHNA, CDR2 YSLEER. The V and J ends lost 1 base and 2 bases, in that order; junction bases with no gene match: 18. CDR3 DNA sequence: TGCGCCAGCAGCCAAGGGAGTGGGAGGGCTAGCGGACTTAACACAGATACGCAGTATTTT. As protein: CASSQGSGRASGLNTDTQYF.

On this clone: Other DNA sequences in this specimen translate into the identical CDR3. The CDR3 sequence: CASSVADGAYEQYF. The CDR3 DNA follows: TGTGCCAGCAGCGTAGCCGACGGGGCCTACGAGCAGTACTTC. The gene calls are TRBV9 and TRBJ2-7; tentative D call: TRBD2 (5 bases). The CDR3 runs 14 residues. CDR1 and CDR2 from the germline V gene are SGDLS and YYNGEE. V was pared by 0 bases and J by 2 bases, with 9 bases between.

This chain links TRBV19 with TRBJ1-4; TRBD1 agrees at 7 bases. CDR1 is LNHDA, CDR2 SQIVND, per germline (reference sequence). The V segment lost 8 bases and the J segment 5 bases; nucleotides outside the gene matches: 5. The CDR3 covers 13 residues. CDR3 nucleotides: TGTGCCAGTCTGGACAGGAAGAATGAAAAACTGTTTTTT. Its translation is CASLDRKNEKLFF.

There are a few counts of this clone. The genes are TRBV3-1 (or the pseudogene TRBV3-2) and TRBJ2-2, with unresolved D. The CDR3 has 11 amino acids. V was clipped by 3 bases and J by 8 bases, with 4 bases between them. Germline CDR1 is LGHDT and CDR2 is YNNKEL (reference sequence). This CDR3 is CASSHRGELFF. The CDR3 nucleotides read TGTGCCAGCAGCCACCGTGGGGAGCTGTTTTTT.

The chain employs TRBV7-6 and TRBJ2-1; a possible D gene is TRBD2 (6 bases). Germline V CDR1 and CDR2: SGHVS, FNYEAQ. This CDR3 region has 17 residues. V was shortened by 4 bases and J by 0 bases, with 16 bases between the two germline ends. DNA of the CDR3: TGTGCCAGCAGCTCCGGGACTTTCCCTTTCTCCTACAATGAGCAGTTCTTC. This translates into CASSSGTFPFSYNEQFF.

The chain recombines TRBV6-5 with TRBJ1-3, with 9 nucleotides matching TRBD1. The CDR3 has 14 residues. The germline gives CDR1 MNHEY, CDR2 SVGAGI. V was clipped by 8 bases and J by 4 bases; unmatched bases: 6. In DNA, the CDR3 is TGTGCCAGCGGGGACAGGGCGAGAGGAAACACCATATATTTT. It specifies CASGDRARGNTIYF.

CDR3 amino acids: CASSAEHSNQPQHF. The CDR3, as DNA: TGTGCCAGCAGTGCAGAACATAGCAATCAGCCCCAGCATTTT. The genes are TRBV2 and TRBJ1-5; D is unresolved. Trimming stripped 4 bases from V and 0 bases from J, with 7 bases between. This CDR3 comprises 14 residues. Germline CDR1 reads SNHLY; CDR2 reads FYNNEI. Together with reference TRBV2 and TRBJ1-5, the CDR3 gives the full variable domain: EPEVTQTPSHQVTQMGQEVILRCVPISNHLYFYWYRQILGQKVEFLVSFYNNEISEKSEIFDDQFSVERPDGSNFTLKIRSTKLEDSAMYFCASSAEHSNQPQHFGDGTRLSIL.

The chain has TRBV6-2 or TRBV6-3 and TRBJ2-3, with TRBD2 matching 13 bases. Germline lookup yields CDR1 MNHEY and CDR2 SVGEGT. This CDR3 has 18 amino acids. Trimming removed 5 bases from V and 0 bases from J; junction bases left unmatched: 8. The CDR3 sequence is CASSTGLAGTRSTDTQYF. CDR3 nucleotides: TGTGCCAGCAGTACGGGACTAGCGGGGACACGAAGCACAGATACGCAGTATTTT.

V and J are TRBV7-2 and TRBJ2-1, with D maybe TRBD1 (5 bases). Germline V gene data show CDR1 as SGHTA and CDR2 as FQGNSA. V was pared by 5 bases and J by 3 bases, with 11 bases between. The CDR3 covers 14 residues. CDR3 region: CASSQTELYNEQFF. The CDR3 bases are TGTGCCAGCAGCCAGACAGAACTCTACAATGAGCAGTTCTTC. The full variable domain, with the rest looked up from reference TRBV7-2 and TRBJ2-1, is GAGVSQSPSNKVTEKGKDVELRCDPISGHTALYWYRQSLGQGLEFLIYFQGNSAPDKSGLPSDRFSAERTGGSVSTLTIQRTQQEDSAVYLCASSQTELYNEQFFGPGTRLTVL.

The chain combines TRBV6-5 with TRBJ2-2; TRBD2 might be the D (6 bases). CDR1 MNHEY and CDR2 SVGAGI come from the germline V gene. Trimming left V 0 bases short and J 3 bases short, with 11 bases between. CDR3 length: 16 amino acids. CDR3: CASSYSFRRDTGELFF. CDR3 DNA sequence: TGTGCCAGCAGTTACTCGTTCAGGAGGGACACCGGGGAGCTGTTTTTT.